These 2 T cell receptor beta chains were sequenced from one sample in a study of T cells after yellow fever vaccination. TCRdb reprocessed the 5' RACE reads with MiXCR, giving one entry per CDR3 protein. The data contain more than 90,000 distinct CDR3 sequences, approximately 8.4% of them singletons. The material sequenced was CD8+ T cells sorted from PBMCs, taken 45 days after the yellow fever booster vaccination. The receptor source for this set is a man younger than 45 who received the YFV17D yellow fever vaccine.

Details on this clonotype: One base away lies a much larger clone, so this may be a sequencing read error. The chain joins TRBV7-2 to TRBJ2-5; D is unresolved. This CDR3 contains 11 residues. Trimming cost V 4 bases and J 4 bases, with 4 bases left between them. CDR1 SGHTA and CDR2 FQGNSA come from the germline V gene. The CDR3 DNA reads TGTGCCAGCAGCTGGAGAGAGACCCAGTACTTC. It specifies CASSWRETQYF.

In its sample, this clonotype was seen many times. The V call is TRBV7-8, the J call TRBJ1-1; 8 bases fit TRBD1. CDR3 length equals 14 residues. Trimming at V came to 5 bases and at J to 4 bases, leaving 6 bases not matched to a gene. Germline CDR1 is SGHVS and CDR2 is FQNEAQ. In DNA, the CDR3 is TGTGCCAGCAGCACTGGACAGGGCGGCACTGAAGCTTTCTTT. Its translation: CASSTGQGGTEAFF.